This TCR beta chain derives from a study of blood T cell repertoires in COVID-19. Looking at the study overall: COVID-19 samples, acute and convalescent, were from the United States, Italy and Spain.

The CDR3 consists of 15 residues. Germline values: CDR1 SGHTA, CDR2 FQGNSA. Between the trimmed V and J ends, which lost 5 bases and 9 bases, there was a span of 20 bases. Authors' analysis steps: Nucleated cell counts were estimated from reference gene primer amplification. Sequencing used immunoSEQ multiplex PCR; TCRdb keeps in-frame clones, though not all of them. That table is the source of V, J and clone size, and D and trimming were worked out from the DNA. This table holds under 200,000 clones, around four fifths found once. The sample consisted of peripheral blood. The rearrangement links TRBV7-2 to TRBJ2-1; D is perhaps TRBD1 (6 bases). This TCR was recovered from a woman older than 75 with active or convalescent COVID-19. The CDR3 DNA sequence: TGTGCCAGCAGCCGCGATGGGATCAGGGGCGGTGAGCAGTTCTTC. It encodes CASSRDGIRGGEQFF.